This TCR beta chain was observed in a study of blood T cell repertoires in COVID-19. Study-wide context: COVID-19 samples from acute and convalescent phases originated in the United States, Italy and Spain. PBMCs, B-cell-depleted T cells, or T cells were the source of the cDNA or gDNA that made up the material.

Per the authors' pipeline: Reference gene primer amplification in the assay estimated nucleated cell counts. The repertoire was sequenced with immunoSEQ multiplex PCR; TCRdb's copy has only in-frame clones and lacks some. V, J and clone size reflect that table, while D and trimming were determined from the DNA. The sample holds around 200,000 clones, around four fifths seen once. There are 14 residues in the CDR3. With 0 bases removed from V and 5 bases from J, the gap between germline ends came to 7 bases. CDR1 SEHNR and CDR2 FQNEAQ come from the germline V gene (reference sequence). The gene calls are TRBV7-9 and TRBJ2-2; D is unclear. Sequencing was performed on peripheral blood. The source of this sequence is a man in his fifties or sixties with active or convalescent COVID-19. The CDR3 reads CASSLAPETGELFF. The CDR3 DNA sequence: TGTGCCAGCAGCTTAGCTCCGGAGACCGGGGAGCTGTTTTTT. The whole variable domain, filled in from reference TRBV7-9 and TRBJ2-2, reads DTGVSQNPRHKITKRGQNVTFRCDPISEHNRLYWYRQTLGQGPEFLTYFQNEAQLEKSRLLSDRFSAERPKGSFSTLEIQRTEQGDSAMYLCASSLAPETGELFFGEGSRLTVL.